Listed below are T cell receptor beta chains from one sample, sequenced in a study of neurological immune-mediated disorders. A single record per CDR3 protein comes from TCRdb applying MiXCR to the 5' RACE reads. This table holds approximately 20,000 distinct CDR3 sequences, roughly a quarter found once. Material: PBMCs. The receptors were gathered from a man aged 45-65 years with HTLV-1-associated myelopathy (HAM/TSP). CDR3s include the opening cysteine and the closing phenylalanine or tryptophan. The D gene is left open where the match is weak. Part of the rows lack a size; the others show once, few, many or a class for expanded clones.

>TRBV6-5|TRBD2|many|TRBJ2-7
TGTGCCAGCAGTTACGCTAAGAGACTAGCGGGAATCTTTCTGGCATCGTCCTACGAGCAGTACTTC
CASSYAKRLAGIFLASSYEQYF
>TRBV7-6|NA|many|TRBJ1-2
TGTGCCAGCAGCTTAGTGCCCCCCTCTTCAGATAACTATGCCTACACCTTC
CASSLVPPSSDNYAYTF
>TRBV6-2/TRBV6-3|TRBD1|NA|TRBJ2-5
TGTGCCAGCAGGCGACAGGGCATTCTTCAAGAGACCCAGTACTTC
CASRRQGILQETQYF
>TRBV20-1|NA|NA|TRBJ1-3
TGCAGTGCCCACAGGGACATCTCTGGAAACACCATATATTTT
CSAHRDISGNTIYF
>TRBV10-3|NA|few|TRBJ1-5
TGTGCCATCAATCCGGATAGCAATCAGCCCCAGCATTTT
CAINPDSNQPQHF
>TRBV5-1|NA|many|TRBJ1-2
TGCGCCAGCAGCCCGGACACGTCATACTATGGCTACACCTTC
CASSPDTSYYGYTF
>TRBV6-2/TRBV6-3|NA|few|TRBJ1-5
TGTGCCAGCAGAAACGGGGCTCTGGGACAGCCCCAGCATTTT
CASRNGALGQPQHF
>TRBV7-3|NA|few|TRBJ1-1
TGTGCCAGCAGCCTTTTAGAGCGATCGAACACTGAAGCTTTCTTT
CASSLLERSNTEAFF
>TRBV20-1|NA|many|TRBJ2-1
TGCAGTGCTAGAGCAAACCACAATGAGCAGTTCTTC
CSARANHNEQFF
>TRBV7-7|NA|medium-sized|TRBJ1-1
TGTGCCAGCAGCTTAGCGGGGCCGGGGACCGAAGCTTTCTTT
CASSLAGPGTEAFF
>TRBV20-1|TRBD2|many|TRBJ2-3
TGCAGTGCTAGAGGTCCCGGGAGGGCGCGAGATACGCAGTATTTT
CSARGPGRARDTQYF
>TRBV29-1|NA|NA|TRBJ1-1
TGCAGCGTTGAACTGGACAGCACTGAAGCTTTCTTT
CSVELDSTEAFF
>TRBV12-5|NA|NA|TRBJ1-5
TGTGCTAGTGGTGTTGGGCCGGGTCAGCCCCAGCATTTT
CASGVGPGQPQHF
>TRBV10-2|TRBD1|NA|TRBJ2-2
TGCGCCAGCATCCCTTGGGACAGGAAAACCGGGGAGCTGTTTTTT
CASIPWDRKTGELFF
>TRBV7-9|NA|large|TRBJ2-2
TGTGCCACTTCTCCCGACAGGACCGGGGAGCTGTTTTTT
CATSPDRTGELFF
>TRBV20-1|TRBD1|many|TRBJ2-2
TGCAGTGCTAGCGTAGGAGGACAGGACGCCGGGGAGCTGTTTTTT
CSASVGGQDAGELFF
>TRBV20-1|TRBD2|NA|TRBJ2-1
TGCAGTGCTAGAGATCGGACTAGCGGGGGGGCCTACAATGAGCAGTTCTTC
CSARDRTSGGAYNEQFF
>TRBV29-1|NA|many|TRBJ2-3
TGCAGCGTTGAATCGGCAGACGGGGTAGGGAATACGCAGTATTTT
CSVESADGVGNTQYF
>TRBV20-1|NA|NA|TRBJ2-1
TGCAGTGCTAGAGATCGGGGCAATGAGCAGTTCTTC
CSARDRGNEQFF
>TRBV5-1|NA|many|TRBJ2-7
TGCGCCAGCAGCCCCCCGACAGAGCAGGACGAGCAGTACTTC
CASSPPTEQDEQYF
>TRBV20-1|TRBD1|NA|TRBJ1-1
TGCAGTGCCCTTGACCAGGGGGCCGTGCATTTCTTT
CSALDQGAVHFF
>TRBV20-1|TRBD2|NA|TRBJ2-4
TGCAGTGCTATCGACTTGGGGGGGGACATTCAGTACTTC
CSAIDLGGDIQYF
>TRBV5-1|NA|NA|TRBJ2-7
TGCGCCAACAGCTTCCCGGACGGAGCCTACGAGCAGTACTTC
CANSFPDGAYEQYF
>TRBV29-1|NA|many|TRBJ2-5
TGCAGCACCCCAGGGGGACTCCAAGAGACCCAGTACTTC
CSTPGGLQETQYF
>TRBV7-2|NA|many|TRBJ1-1
TGTGCCAGCAGCTTAGCCCGGTACAACACTGAAGCTTTCTTT
CASSLARYNTEAFF
>TRBV5-1|NA|many|TRBJ2-1
TGCGCCAGCAGCTTGGCCCAATCTAGCACCGGCTCCTACAATGAGCAGTTCTTC
CASSLAQSSTGSYNEQFF
>TRBV20-1|TRBD2|NA|TRBJ2-3
TGCAGTGCTAGGAGAGCGGGGGCTCGGCGCACAGATACGCAGTATTTT
CSARRAGARRTDTQYF
>TRBV3-1|NA|many|TRBJ1-5
TGTGCCAGCAGCCAATCAGGCCGAAGCAATCAGCCCCAGCATTTT
CASSQSGRSNQPQHF
>TRBV5-5|NA|medium-sized|TRBJ2-1
TGTGCCAGCAGCCCCCTGACCGGGAATGAGCAGTTCTTC
CASSPLTGNEQFF
>TRBV10-3|TRBD2|NA|TRBJ2-7
TGTGCCATCAGTCTAGCGGGGGTCGAGCAGTACTTC
CAISLAGVEQYF
>TRBV24-1|NA|few|TRBJ1-2
TGTGCCACCAGCTCAGGGGTTGGCTACACCTTC
CATSSGVGYTF
>TRBV7-2|NA|NA|TRBJ2-3
TGTGCCAGCAGCTTGGAGCGTGTAACGCAGTATTTT
CASSLERVTQYF
>TRBV10-3|NA|few|TRBJ2-3
TGTGCCATCAGTGAGTCCGACAGGCCTAGCACAGATACGCAGTATTTT
CAISESDRPSTDTQYF
>TRBV20-1|NA|many|TRBJ2-5
TGCAGTGCTAGAGATAACTTTCAAGAGACCCAGTACTTC
CSARDNFQETQYF
>TRBV20-1|NA|many|TRBJ1-1
TGCAGTGCTAGAGATCAGGGCGGGAACACTGAAGCTTTCTTT
CSARDQGGNTEAFF
>TRBV7-8|NA|NA|TRBJ2-5
TGTGCCAGCAGTTACCCATGGGGGGAAGAGACCCAGTACTTC
CASSYPWGEETQYF
>TRBV20-1|TRBD1|few|TRBJ1-2
TGCAGTGCTAGAAGGGGACAGGGTGCCTACACCTTC
CSARRGQGAYTF
>TRBV7-2|NA|NA|TRBJ1-4
TGTGCCAGCAGCTTAGATTCAGTTAATGAAAAACTGTTTTTT
CASSLDSVNEKLFF
>TRBV5-8|NA|few|TRBJ2-7
TGTGCCAGCAGCTTGCACAACGAGCAGTACTTC
CASSLHNEQYF
>TRBV20-1|NA|few|TRBJ1-4
TGCAGTGCTAGGGGGCAGGGGCCTGCAACTAATGAAAAACTGTTTTTT
CSARGQGPATNEKLFF
>TRBV5-5|NA|NA|TRBJ2-3
TGTGCCAGCAGCTCGTTGGGCACAGATACGCAGTATTTT
CASSSLGTDTQYF